The clone carrying this T cell receptor (beta chain) was found many times. What it binds is unknown. With a duration under 2 months, the hyperthyroidism was newly diagnosed in patients aged 18 to 65. The sample comes from a study of T cells in Graves' hyperthyroidism and ophthalmopathy. Broader study findings: Most thyroid clonotypes expanded above 0.001 appeared in blood too. A model of 13 V-J features distinguished ophthalmopathy from stable hyperthyroidism.

Amplification of TCR beta CDR3 regions used RNA as the template. First-round RT-PCR targeting the TCR CDR3 was performed with the HTBI primer set. In TCRdb, the multiplex PCR reads were re-called with MiXCR into one record per CDR3 protein. The profile shows hundreds of thousands of distinct CDR3 sequences, around 16% of them singletons. CDR1 LGHNA and CDR2 YSLEER come from the germline V gene. The CDR3 extends over 15 amino acids. V lost 0 bases and J lost 4, with 10 bases in between. The chain combines TRBV4-3 with TRBJ2-1, with D possibly TRBD2 on 5 matching bases. Material: blood. The receptor was isolated from a woman between 18 and 29 years old with Graves' hyperthyroidism. The CDR3 here is CASSQDRTPYNEQFF. The CDR3 DNA reads TGCGCCAGCAGCCAAGACCGGACTCCGTACAATGAGCAGTTCTTC.